This T cell receptor beta chain was identified during a study of T cells in Graves' hyperthyroidism and ophthalmopathy. Study conclusions and caveats: Stable hyperthyroidism was told apart from ophthalmopathy by a model built on 13 V-J features.

The investigators amplified TCR beta CDR3 regions from RNA transcripts. HTBI primers were the set used in a first-round RT-PCR of the TCR CDR3. TCRdb analysed the multiplex PCR reads with MiXCR anew, one entry per CDR3 protein. Here the sample spans 600,000 to 700,000 distinct CDR3 sequences, approximately 14% being singletons. Ophthalmopathy patients all had a Clinical Activity Score of at least 3, a NOSPECS grade of at least 4 and disease under 3 months old. Diagnoses were made from clinical symptoms, serum measures (thyroxine and TRAb), thyroid ultrasound and orbital computed tomography. Fresh peripheral blood, roughly 10 ml of it, supplied the PBMCs. The length of the CDR3 is 15 residues. CDR1 and CDR2 (germline): SNHLY, FYNNEI. This clonotype was observed at least ten times. Its cognate antigen is unknown.

The genes are TRBV2 and TRBJ1-1; 12 bases map to TRBD1. Sample: blood. The sequence was collected from a woman between 40 and 55 years old with Graves' ophthalmopathy. CDR3 amino acids: CGGVRDRGRNTEAFF. CDR3 in DNA: TGTGGTGGGGTCCGGGACAGGGGGCGGAACACTGAAGCTTTCTTT.